This is a list of T cell receptor beta chains from one sample in a study of a mutant IDH1 vaccine in newly diagnosed glioma. No antigen has been identified for these receptors. The data were produced by immunoSEQ multiplex PCR, yet TCRdb's version contains in-frame clones alone and is incomplete. The data contain 70,000 or so clones, around nine tenths of them singletons. Sequencing was performed on PBMCs, taken from a glioma patient whose treatment included an IDH1 peptide vaccine. Receptor source: a young man with glioma. CDR3s include the opening cysteine and the closing phenylalanine or tryptophan. D genes are given only for firm matches. Size is stated for part of the rows, as once, few or many counts, or as a class when the clone is expanded.

j_call v_call d_call clone_size cdr3_aa cdr3_nt
TRBJ1-6 TRBV13 TRBD1 NA CASSQRTGGLSPLHF TGTGCCAGCAGCCAACGGACAGGAGGACTATCACCCCTCCACTTT
TRBJ2-1 TRBV6-4 NA NA CASSDRGHEQFF TGTGCCAGCAGTGACAGGGGCCATGAGCAGTTCTTC
TRBJ1-1 TRBV19 TRBD1 once CASSPGQGGMTFF TGTGCCAGTAGCCCCGGACAGGGGGGTATGACTTTCTTT
TRBJ2-1 TRBV4-1 NA once CASSPGETYNEQFF TGCGCCAGCAGCCCGGGGGAGACCTACAATGAGCAGTTCTTC
TRBJ1-1 TRBV6-6 NA NA CASTSEVATEAFF TGTGCCAGCACCTCCGAGGTGGCCACTGAAGCTTTCTTT
TRBJ1-1 TRBV29-1 NA NA CSVDRGVNTEAFF TGCAGCGTTGATAGGGGGGTGAACACTGAAGCTTTCTTT
TRBJ2-5 TRBV2 NA NA CASSMGTASLETQYF TGTGCCAGCAGTATGGGGACCGCTTCCTTAGAGACCCAGTACTTC
TRBJ2-7 TRBV9 NA few CASSGGSGGREQYF TGTGCCAGCAGCGGTGGATCTGGGGGGCGGGAGCAGTACTTC
TRBJ2-5 TRBV6-1 NA NA CASISQTPIYHF TGTGCCAGCATTAGTCAGACACCAATCTACCACTTC
TRBJ2-5 TRBV19 NA NA CASSMGETQYF TGTGCCAGTAGTATGGGAGAGACCCAGTACTTC
TRBJ2-1 TRBV2 TRBD1 NA CASSDRDRAQFF TGTGCCAGCAGTGATAGGGACAGGGCTCAGTTCTTC
TRBJ2-5 TRBV5-4 NA NA CASSLDSQETQYF TGTGCCAGCAGCTTGGACAGCCAAGAGACCCAGTACTTC
TRBJ2-1 TRBV19 TRBD2 NA CASSMTSGGANEQFF TGTGCCAGTAGTATGACTAGCGGGGGGGCCAATGAGCAGTTCTTC
TRBJ1-4 TRBV4-3 NA few CASSLIQGGEKLFF TGCGCCAGCAGCCTCATACAGGGAGGTGAAAAACTGTTTTTT
TRBJ2-1 TRBV6-6 NA NA CASSYRGDEQFF TGTGCCAGCAGTTACAGGGGCGATGAGCAGTTCTTC
TRBJ1-1 TRBV10-3 TRBD1 few CAIRDRGTEAFF TGTGCCATTAGGGACAGGGGAACTGAAGCTTTCTTT
TRBJ2-1 TRBV5-1 NA NA CASSLGPSSYNEQFF TGCGCCAGCAGCTTGGGGCCAAGCTCCTACAATGAGCAGTTCTTC
TRBJ2-7 TRBV6-1 TRBD1 NA CASSENYGQGGEQYF TGTGCCAGCAGTGAAAACTATGGACAGGGAGGCGAGCAGTACTTC
TRBJ2-3 TRBV6-6 NA once CASSYSFGDTQYF TGTGCCAGCAGTTACTCGTTCGGGGATACGCAGTATTTT
TRBJ2-3 TRBV7-2 TRBD2 NA CASSAGTSGTTGTDTQYF TGTGCCAGCAGCGCAGGGACTAGCGGGACAACCGGCACAGATACGCAGTATTTT
TRBJ1-2 TRBV5-1 TRBD1 once CASSLRLTGAVYGYTF TGCGCCAGCAGCTTGAGATTAACAGGGGCCGTCTATGGCTACACCTTC
TRBJ2-3 TRBV19 NA NA CASSMSPGNTQYF TGTGCCAGTAGTATGAGCCCAGGCAATACGCAGTATTTT
TRBJ2-3 TRBV7-8 TRBD1 NA CASSPTWDRVLTDTQYF TGTGCCAGCAGCCCAACCTGGGACAGGGTTTTAACAGATACGCAGTATTTT
TRBJ1-1 TRBV6-6 NA NA CASSYFRGSSEAFF TGTGCCAGCAGTTACTTTCGGGGTAGTTCTGAAGCTTTCTTT
TRBJ2-6 TRBV19 NA once CASSPGAASSGANVLTF TGTGCCAGTAGCCCCGGGGCGGCAAGCTCTGGGGCCAACGTCCTGACTTTC
TRBJ1-1 TRBV19 NA NA CASSIGTAGGTEAFF TGTGCCAGTAGTATCGGGACTGCGGGTGGCACTGAAGCTTTCTTT
TRBJ1-2 TRBV25-1 NA NA CASSDERRWGGYTF TGTGCCAGCAGTGATGAGAGGAGATGGGGTGGCTACACCTTC
TRBJ2-7 TRBV7-9 TRBD1 NA CASSLSLVQGDSYEQYF TGTGCCAGCAGCTTGTCCTTAGTACAGGGGGACTCCTACGAGCAGTACTTC
TRBJ2-5 TRBV9 NA NA CASSVGQALRETQYF TGTGCCAGCAGCGTAGGGCAGGCACTGCGGGAGACCCAGTACTTC
TRBJ2-2 TRBV10-3 NA NA CAISEQGGNTGELFF TGTGCCATCAGCGAACAGGGAGGGAACACCGGGGAGCTGTTTTTT
TRBJ2-2 TRBV30 NA NA CAWSLWGEINTGELFF TGTGCCTGGAGCCTTTGGGGGGAGATAAACACCGGGGAGCTGTTTTTT
TRBJ2-7 TRBV5-4 NA NA CASSLAASSYEQYF TGTGCCAGCAGCTTGGCCGCAAGCTCCTACGAGCAGTACTTC
TRBJ2-1 TRBV4-3 NA NA CASSQEEPNEQFF TGCGCCAGCAGCCAAGAAGAACCGAATGAGCAGTTCTTC
TRBJ1-2 TRBV27 NA NA CASSPDGFGGYTF TGTGCCAGCAGCCCCGATGGGTTTGGCGGCTACACCTTC
TRBJ2-2 TRBV9 TRBD2 few CASSANVAGGFGELFF TGTGCCAGCAGCGCAAACGTAGCGGGAGGGTTCGGGGAGCTGTTTTTT
TRBJ2-1 TRBV7-8 NA NA CASSLRQGVYNEQFF TGTGCCAGCAGCTTAAGGCAGGGTGTTTACAATGAGCAGTTCTTC
TRBJ2-2 TRBV9 NA NA CASSAGSGNTGELFF TGTGCCAGCAGCGCAGGGAGTGGGAACACCGGGGAGCTGTTTTTT
TRBJ2-3 TRBV18 TRBD2 once CASSPRSRLAGVWDTQYF TGTGCCAGCTCACCACGGTCGAGGTTAGCGGGAGTGTGGGATACGCAGTATTTT
TRBJ1-1 TRBV7-3 TRBD1 once CASSLTGGNTEAFF TGTGCCAGCAGCTTAACAGGGGGCAACACTGAAGCTTTCTTT
TRBJ2-1 TRBV29-1 NA few CSAEGLYNEQFF TGCAGCGCCGAAGGACTTTACAATGAGCAGTTCTTC
TRBJ1-1 TRBV19 NA few CASNYGVGSEAFF TGTGCCAGCAATTACGGGGTCGGGAGTGAAGCTTTCTTT
TRBJ1-2 TRBV6-1 TRBD1 few CASSDQGDYGYTF TGTGCCAGCAGTGATCAGGGGGACTATGGCTACACCTTC
TRBJ2-5 TRBV28 NA NA CASSSRDRIETQYF TGTGCCAGCAGTTCCCGGGATCGAATAGAGACCCAGTACTTC
TRBJ1-1 TRBV5-6 NA few CASSLISRGTEAFF TGTGCCAGCAGCTTAATATCAAGGGGCACTGAAGCTTTCTTT
TRBJ1-1 TRBV29-1 NA NA CSVGSSTDTEAFF TGCAGCGTTGGATCCTCTACGGACACTGAAGCTTTCTTT
TRBJ2-3 TRBV11-2 TRBD2 NA CASSLMTSGSGGDTQYF TGTGCCAGCAGCTTAATGACTAGCGGGAGTGGCGGGGATACGCAGTATTTT
TRBJ1-3 TRBV18 NA NA CASSPNRDGGNTIYF TGTGCCAGCTCACCGAACCGGGACGGAGGAAACACCATATATTTT